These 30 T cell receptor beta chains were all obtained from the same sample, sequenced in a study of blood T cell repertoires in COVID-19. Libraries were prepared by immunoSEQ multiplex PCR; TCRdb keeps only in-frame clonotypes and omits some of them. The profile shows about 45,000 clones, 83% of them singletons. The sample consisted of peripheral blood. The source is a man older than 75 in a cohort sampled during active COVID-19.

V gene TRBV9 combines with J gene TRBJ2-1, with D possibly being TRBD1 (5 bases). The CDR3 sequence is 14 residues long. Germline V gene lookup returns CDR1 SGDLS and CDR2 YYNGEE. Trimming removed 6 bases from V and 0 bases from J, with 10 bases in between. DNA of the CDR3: TGTGCCAGCACCATGGACAACTCCTACAATGAGCAGTTCTTC. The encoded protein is CASTMDNSYNEQFF.

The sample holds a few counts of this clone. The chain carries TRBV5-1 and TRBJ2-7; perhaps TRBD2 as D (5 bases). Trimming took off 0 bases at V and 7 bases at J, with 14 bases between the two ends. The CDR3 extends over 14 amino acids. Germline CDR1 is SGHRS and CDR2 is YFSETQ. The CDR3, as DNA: TGCGCCAGCAGCTTGGCGGGGTTAACGGGGGAGCAGTACTTC. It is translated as CASSLAGLTGEQYF. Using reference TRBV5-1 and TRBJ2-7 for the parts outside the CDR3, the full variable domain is KAGVTQTPRYLIKTRGQQVTLSCSPISGHRSVSWYQQTPGQGLQFLFEYFSETQRNKGNFPGRFSGRQFSNSRSEMNVSTLELGDSALYLCASSLAGLTGEQYFGPGTRLTVT.

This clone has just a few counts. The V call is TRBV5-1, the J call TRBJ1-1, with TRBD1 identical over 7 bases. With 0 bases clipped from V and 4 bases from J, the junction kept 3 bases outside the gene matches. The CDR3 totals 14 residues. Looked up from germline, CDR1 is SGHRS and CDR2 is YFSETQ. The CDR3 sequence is CASSLGSGGTEAFF. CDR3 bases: TGCGCCAGCAGCTTGGGATCAGGGGGCACTGAAGCTTTCTTT. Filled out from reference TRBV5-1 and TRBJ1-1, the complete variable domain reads KAGVTQTPRYLIKTRGQQVTLSCSPISGHRSVSWYQQTPGQGLQFLFEYFSETQRNKGNFPGRFSGRQFSNSRSEMNVSTLELGDSALYLCASSLGSGGTEAFFGQGTRLTVV.

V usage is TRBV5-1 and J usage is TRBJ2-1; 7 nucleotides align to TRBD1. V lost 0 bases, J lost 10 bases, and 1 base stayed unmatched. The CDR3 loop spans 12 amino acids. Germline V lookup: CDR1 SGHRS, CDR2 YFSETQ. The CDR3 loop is CASSLVGGEQFF. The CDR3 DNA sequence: TGCGCCAGCAGCTTGGTAGGGGGCGAGCAGTTCTTC.

CDR3 nucleotides: TGTGCCAGCAGTTACGGGACAACACCGAATCAGCCCCAGCATTTT. It translates to CASSYGTTPNQPQHF. The rearrangement uses TRBV6-5 and TRBJ1-5; possibly TRBD1 for D (6 bases). Trimming removed 2 bases at V and 4 bases at J, with 12 bases between. This CDR3 comprises 15 residues. CDR1 MNHEY and CDR2 SVGAGI come from the germline V gene.

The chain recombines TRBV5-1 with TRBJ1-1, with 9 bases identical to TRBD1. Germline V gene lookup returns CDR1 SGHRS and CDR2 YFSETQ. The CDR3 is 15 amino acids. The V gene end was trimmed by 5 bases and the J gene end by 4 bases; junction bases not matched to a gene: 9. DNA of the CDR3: TGCGCCAGCAGATTAGCCGGGACAGGGACCACTGAAGCTTTCTTT. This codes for CASRLAGTGTTEAFF.

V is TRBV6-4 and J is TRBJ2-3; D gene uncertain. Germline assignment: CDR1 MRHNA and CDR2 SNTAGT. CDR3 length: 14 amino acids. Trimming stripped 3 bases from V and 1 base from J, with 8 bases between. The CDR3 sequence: CASSEDSGTDTQYF. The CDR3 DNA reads TGTGCCAGCAGTGAAGACTCGGGCACAGATACGCAGTATTTT.

This CDR3 reads CASSSSASGMETQYF. CDR3 nucleotide sequence: TGTGCCAGCAGCTCTAGCGCCTCCGGTATGGAGACCCAGTACTTC. This chain connects TRBV21-1 to TRBJ2-5; the table's TRBD2 call for D was not verified on the DNA. TRBV21-1 has pseudogene status. This CDR3 is built from 15 residues.

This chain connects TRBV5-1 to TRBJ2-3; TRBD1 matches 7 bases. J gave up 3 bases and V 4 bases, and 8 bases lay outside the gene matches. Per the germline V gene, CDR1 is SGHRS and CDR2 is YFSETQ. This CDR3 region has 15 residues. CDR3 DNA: TGCGCCAGCAGCCCGGGACAGATGCGAACAGATACGCAGTATTTT. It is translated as CASSPGQMRTDTQYF.

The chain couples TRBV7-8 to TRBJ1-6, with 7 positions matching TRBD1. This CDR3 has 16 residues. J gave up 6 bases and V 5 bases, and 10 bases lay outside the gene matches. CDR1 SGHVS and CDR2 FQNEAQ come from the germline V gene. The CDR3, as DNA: TGTGCCAGCAGCCCGGGGACAGCGAACGTTAATTCACCCCTCCACTTT. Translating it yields CASSPGTANVNSPLHF.

The CDR3 DNA reads TGTGCCAGCGCGTCGGGACAGGGGGCCGCGAATGAGCAGTTCTTC. It codes for CASASGQGAANEQFF. V is TRBV9 and J is TRBJ2-1; TRBD1 matches at 12 bases. The CDR3 is 15 residues long. Germline V gene sequence: CDR1 SGDLS, CDR2 YYNGEE. The J segment lost 7 bases and the V segment lost 7 bases, leaving 9 bases of the junction unmatched.

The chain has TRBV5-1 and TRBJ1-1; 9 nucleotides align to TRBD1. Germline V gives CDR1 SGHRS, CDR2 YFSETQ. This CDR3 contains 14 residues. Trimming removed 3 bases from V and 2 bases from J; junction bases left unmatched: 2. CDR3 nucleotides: TGCGCCAGCAGCTCCACAGGGGGCAACACTGAAGCTTTCTTT. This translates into CASSSTGGNTEAFF. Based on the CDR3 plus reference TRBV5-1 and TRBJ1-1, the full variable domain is KAGVTQTPRYLIKTRGQQVTLSCSPISGHRSVSWYQQTPGQGLQFLFEYFSETQRNKGNFPGRFSGRQFSNSRSEMNVSTLELGDSALYLCASSSTGGNTEAFFGQGTRLTVV.

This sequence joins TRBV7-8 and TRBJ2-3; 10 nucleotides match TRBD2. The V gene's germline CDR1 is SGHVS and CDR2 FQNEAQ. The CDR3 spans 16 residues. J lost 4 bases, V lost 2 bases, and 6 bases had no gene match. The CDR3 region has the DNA TGTGCCAGCAGCTTATCAGCGGGAGGGCCGTCAGATACGCAGTATTTT. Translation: CASSLSAGGPSDTQYF.

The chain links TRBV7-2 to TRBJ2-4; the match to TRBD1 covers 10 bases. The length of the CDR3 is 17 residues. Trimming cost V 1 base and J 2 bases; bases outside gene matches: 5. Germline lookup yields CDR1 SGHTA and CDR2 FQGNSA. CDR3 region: CASSLDPGQGTKNIQYF. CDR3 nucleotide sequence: TGTGCCAGCAGCTTAGACCCGGGACAGGGGACCAAAAACATTCAGTACTTC.

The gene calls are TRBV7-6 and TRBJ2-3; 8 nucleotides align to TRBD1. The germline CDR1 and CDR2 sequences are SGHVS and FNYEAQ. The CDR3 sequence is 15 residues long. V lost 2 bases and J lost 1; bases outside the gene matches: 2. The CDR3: CASSLKQGGTDTQYF. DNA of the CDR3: TGTGCCAGCAGCTTAAAACAGGGGGGCACAGATACGCAGTATTTT.

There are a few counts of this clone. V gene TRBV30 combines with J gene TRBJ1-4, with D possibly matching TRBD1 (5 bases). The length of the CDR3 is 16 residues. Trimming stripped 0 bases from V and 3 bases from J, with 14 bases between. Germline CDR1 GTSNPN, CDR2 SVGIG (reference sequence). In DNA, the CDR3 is TGTGCCTGGAGTGTTCGGGGGTTTAAGGCTAATGAAAAACTGTTTTTT. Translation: CAWSVRGFKANEKLFF.

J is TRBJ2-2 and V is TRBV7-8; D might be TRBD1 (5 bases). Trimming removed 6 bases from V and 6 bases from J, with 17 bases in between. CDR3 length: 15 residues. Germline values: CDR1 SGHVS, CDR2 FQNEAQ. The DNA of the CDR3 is TGTGCCAGCAGTAAGCAGGGAATGATGGCCGGGGAGCTGTTTTTT. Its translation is CASSKQGMMAGELFF. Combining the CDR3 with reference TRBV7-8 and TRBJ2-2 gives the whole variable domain GAGVSQSPRYKVAKRGQDVALRCDPISGHVSLFWYQQALGQGPEFLTYFQNEAQLDKSGLPSDRFFAERPEGSVSTLKIQRTQQEDSAVYLCASSKQGMMAGELFFGEGSRLTVL.

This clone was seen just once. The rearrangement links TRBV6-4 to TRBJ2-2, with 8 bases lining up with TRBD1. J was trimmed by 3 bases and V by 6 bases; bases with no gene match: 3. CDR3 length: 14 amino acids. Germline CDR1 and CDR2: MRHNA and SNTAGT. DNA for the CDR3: TGTGCCAGCAGGGGACAGGCTCACACCGGGGAGCTGTTTTTT. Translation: CASRGQAHTGELFF.

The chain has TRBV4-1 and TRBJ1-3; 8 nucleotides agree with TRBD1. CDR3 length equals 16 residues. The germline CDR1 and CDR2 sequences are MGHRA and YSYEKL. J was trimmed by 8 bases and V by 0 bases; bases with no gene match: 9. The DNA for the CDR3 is TGCGCCAGCAGCCAAGAGCCCGGACAGGGTACCGACACCATATATTTT. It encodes CASSQEPGQGTDTIYF.

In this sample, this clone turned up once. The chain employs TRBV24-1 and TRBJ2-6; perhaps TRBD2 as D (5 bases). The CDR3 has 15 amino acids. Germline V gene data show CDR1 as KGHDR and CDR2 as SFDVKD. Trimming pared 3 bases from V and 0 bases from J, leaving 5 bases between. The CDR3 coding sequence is TGTGCCACCAGTGATGGGAGCTCTGGGGCCAACGTCCTGACTTTC. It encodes CATSDGSSGANVLTF.

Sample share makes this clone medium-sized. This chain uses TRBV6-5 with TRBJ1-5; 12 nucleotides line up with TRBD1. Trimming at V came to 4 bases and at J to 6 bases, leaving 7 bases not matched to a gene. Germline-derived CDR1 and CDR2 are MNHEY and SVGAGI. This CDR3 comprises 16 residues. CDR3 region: CASSSTGTGGRQPQHF. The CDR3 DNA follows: TGTGCCAGCAGTTCCACCGGGACAGGGGGCCGTCAGCCCCAGCATTTT.

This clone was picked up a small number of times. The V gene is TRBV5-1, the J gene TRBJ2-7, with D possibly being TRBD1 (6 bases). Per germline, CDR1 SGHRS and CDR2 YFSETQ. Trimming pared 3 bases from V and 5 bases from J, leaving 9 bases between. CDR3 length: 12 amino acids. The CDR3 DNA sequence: TGCGCCAGCAGCTCGGACAGCAACGAGCAGTACTTC. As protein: CASSSDSNEQYF.

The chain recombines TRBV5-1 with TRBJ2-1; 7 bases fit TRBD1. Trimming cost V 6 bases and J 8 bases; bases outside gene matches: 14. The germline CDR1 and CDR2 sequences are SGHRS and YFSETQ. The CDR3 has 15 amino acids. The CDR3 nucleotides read TGCGCCAGCACCGCGAGGGGGCTGGCTTGGGATGAGCAGTTCTTC. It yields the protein CASTARGLAWDEQFF.

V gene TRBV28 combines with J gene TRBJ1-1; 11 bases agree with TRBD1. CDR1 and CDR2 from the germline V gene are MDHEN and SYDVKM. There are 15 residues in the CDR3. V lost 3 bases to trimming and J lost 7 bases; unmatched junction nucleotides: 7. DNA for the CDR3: TGTGCCAGCAGTTTCGTTCTGGGGACAGGGGGTGAAGCTTTCTTT. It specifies CASSFVLGTGGEAFF.

DNA of the CDR3: TGTGCCAGCAGTTACGGGCCATTAGAGCAGTATTTT. Its protein product is CASSYGPLEQYF. The rearrangement links TRBV6-6 to TRBJ2-3; no firm D call. V gave up 2 bases and J gave up 11 bases, with 11 bases separating them. The CDR3 covers 12 residues. The germline CDR1 and CDR2 sequences are MNHNY and SVGAGI (reference sequence).

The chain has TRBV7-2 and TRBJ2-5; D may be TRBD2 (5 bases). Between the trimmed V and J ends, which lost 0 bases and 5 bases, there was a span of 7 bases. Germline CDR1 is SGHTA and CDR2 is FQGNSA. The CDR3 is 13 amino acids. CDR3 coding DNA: TGTGCCAGCAGCTTAGCGGGAGCCGAGACCCAGTACTTC. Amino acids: CASSLAGAETQYF.

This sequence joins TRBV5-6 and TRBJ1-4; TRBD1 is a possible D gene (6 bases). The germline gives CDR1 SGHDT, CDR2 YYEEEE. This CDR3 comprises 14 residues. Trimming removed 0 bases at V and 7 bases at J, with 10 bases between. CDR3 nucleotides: TGTGCCAGCAGCTTGGACAGGGAGAGTGAAAAACTGTTTTTT. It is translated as CASSLDRESEKLFF.

CDR3 sequence: CAWSPGSLNEKLFF. CDR3 bases: TGTGCCTGGAGCCCCGGGTCTCTCAATGAAAAACTGTTTTTT. The chain combines TRBV30 with TRBJ1-4; no firm D call. The ends were cut back, 3 bases at V and 5 bases at J, with 13 bases in the middle. The CDR3 length is 14 residues. Germline V lookup: CDR1 GTSNPN, CDR2 SVGIG (reference sequence).

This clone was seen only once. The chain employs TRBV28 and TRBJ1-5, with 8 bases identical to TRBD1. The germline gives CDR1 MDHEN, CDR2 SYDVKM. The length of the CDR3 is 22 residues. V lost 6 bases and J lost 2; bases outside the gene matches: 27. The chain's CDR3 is CASRHPRRGAGGGGGGNQPQHF. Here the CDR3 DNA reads TGTGCCAGCAGACACCCCAGACGAGGGGCAGGGGGCGGGGGCGGTGGCAATCAGCCCCAGCATTTT.

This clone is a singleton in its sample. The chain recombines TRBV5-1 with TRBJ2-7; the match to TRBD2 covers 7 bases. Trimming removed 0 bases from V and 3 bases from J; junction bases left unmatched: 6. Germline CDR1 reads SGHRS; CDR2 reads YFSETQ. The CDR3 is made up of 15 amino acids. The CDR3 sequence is CASSLAGVAGYEQYF. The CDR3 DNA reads TGCGCCAGCAGCTTGGCCGGGGTAGCGGGCTACGAGCAGTACTTC. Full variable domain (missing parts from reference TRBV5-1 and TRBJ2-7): KAGVTQTPRYLIKTRGQQVTLSCSPISGHRSVSWYQQTPGQGLQFLFEYFSETQRNKGNFPGRFSGRQFSNSRSEMNVSTLELGDSALYLCASSLAGVAGYEQYFGPGTRLTVT.